This paragraph reports one TCR beta chain. Its antigen is unknown. No much larger clonotype is one base removed from it; base qualities were not supplied. The entry originates in a study of T cells after yellow fever vaccination (dated by TCRdb to between 2017 and 2020). Study-level background: The SMART-Seq v4 Ultra Low Input RNA kit was used to prepare libraries from fractions with low cell numbers. Two healthy male donors made up the cohort, one aged 18 to 30 years and the other aged 30 to 39 years. Bulk TCR alpha and beta repertoires were sequenced longitudinally to track T-cell clones before and after primary and booster YFV17D yellow fever vaccination. Blood samples were taken at several timepoints before and after primary and secondary immunization, and bulk PBMC replicates and cell subsets were isolated. What the study reported, not specific to this receptor: Compared with the primary T-cell response, the secondary T-cell response was weaker but faster, peaking on day 5 rather than day 15. FACS-sorted repertoires could contain abundant contaminating clonotypes from the bulk population, so computational filtering was required. A small fraction of clonotypes showed up in both the CD4 and CD8 compartments, probably as a result of convergent recombination. The study included only a couple of donors, which limits how far the findings can be generalized. Most clones expanded after primary vaccination were re-detected after the booster (96% of CD4 and about nine tenths of CD8), suggesting broad memory maintenance.

Synthesis of TCR cDNA relied on 5'RACE template switching, a step that introduced a universal primer site along with unique molecular identifiers. Priming for cDNA synthesis came from both the TCR alpha and TCR beta constant segments. Libraries were amplified in two PCR steps, with sample barcodes and sequencing adapters added in the second step. Sequencing of the libraries was done on either Illumina HiSeq 2500 (2x100 bp) or NovaSeq (2x150 bp). The paper's data handling went like this. Reads were demultiplexed and collapsed into UMI consensus sequences with MIGEC, and V(D)J alignment was performed with MiXCR. Vaccine-responding clonotypes were identified with edgeR using replicate PBMC samples, with FDR below 0.01 and a log2 fold change above 5 up to day 15 being required. CD4 or CD8 identity was assigned to each bulk clonotype according to whether the clonotype was present at higher abundance in the sequenced CD4 repertoire or the sequenced CD8 repertoire. TCRdb passed the public sequencing reads through fastp at Q25 and MiXCR, retaining productive beta sequences. Each entry is one CDR3 protein sequence, shown with its most common DNA and genes. V and J calls and clone size were set by TCRdb, not the authors. Here the sample has around 350,000 distinct CDR3 sequences; approximately 10% occur a single time. In total, the top ten clones hold about 17% of the sample.

V loses 5 bases at its end and J loses 2 bases; junction bases beyond the gene matches: 12. The CDR3 runs 18 amino acids, cysteine and phenylalanine included. Left in the record is the CDR3 DNA by itself, 54 bases read in frame from the first base. CDR1 and CDR2, per the germline V gene, are MDHEN and SYDVKM. The treatment or condition label, as the study defines it: live attenuated yellow fever vaccine strain. Two biological replicates of bulk PBMCs were collected at each blood-draw timepoint. A standard Ficoll-Paque protocol was used to isolate PBMCs from peripheral blood. TriZol was used to extract RNA from bulk PBMCs, CD4 and CD8 fractions, and dextramer-positive and dextramer-negative fractions.

This TCR derives from a man between 18 and 35 years old who received the YFV17D yellow fever vaccine. The sample in question was PBMCs, obtained on the day of the first yellow fever vaccination. Recombination joined TRBV28 with TRBJ2-1, with 10 central nucleotides matching TRBD1. The DNA reads TGTGCCAGCAGTGACTTACTCCGGGACAGGGGCACCTACAATGAGCAGTTCTTC. This encodes CASSDLLRDRGTYNEQFF.